This T cell receptor beta chain came from a study of early T cells in non-severe SARS-CoV-2 infection. Across the study: The authors sequenced bulk RNA from unsorted whole blood, leaving chains unpaired.

With respect to this clonotype: Its antigen is as yet unknown.

Individual cDNA molecules carried attached unique molecular identifiers. MiXCR, applied by TCRdb to the 5' RACE reads, yields one record per CDR3 protein. The sample lists 80,000 or so distinct CDR3 sequences, 5.5% to 7.5% occurring once. The CDR3 covers 14 residues. Germline V gene lookup returns CDR1 MDHEN and CDR2 SYDVKM. V dropped 2 bases and J dropped 10 bases, with 17 bases sitting between them. Study-level results: VDJdb matching favored anti-spike CD8 responses, missing private and CD4 specificities.

The gene calls are TRBV28 and TRBJ1-1; unclear D gene. The clonotype was recovered from an adult who was a healthcare worker with PCR-confirmed SARS-CoV-2 infection or an uninfected control (not recorded which). Sequencing input: whole blood. CDR3 loop: CASSLQFFYVAAFF. The CDR3 nucleotides are TGTGCCAGCAGTTTACAGTTTTTTTATGTTGCAGCTTTCTTT.